This entry describes one T cell receptor beta chain. The antigen remains undetermined. This entry belongs to a study of cytomegalovirus exposure and HLA in healthy donors. The PCR employed 60 Vbeta primers together with 13 Jbeta primers. Produced via immunoSEQ multiplex PCR; TCRdb's table is partial and in-frame only. Of 55,000 to 70,000 clones listed, 65% to 90% are singletons. Study-wide points: Within an earlier analysis, most TCR beta V segments proved productive either about 87% or about 30% of the time. TCR beta V- and J-gene trimming was later associated with a missense DCLRE1C variant. Likely technical artifact: a cluster of highly shared sequence variants.

The CDR3 is made up of 15 amino acids. The trim removed 3 bases at V and 4 bases at J, leaving 1 base unmatched. Germline-derived CDR1 and CDR2 are LGHNA and YSLEER. The sample consisted of PBMCs. The J gene is TRBJ2-1, the V gene TRBV4-3; TRBD1 agrees at 12 bases. The clonotype was recovered from a human donor in good health. CDR3 region: CASSQGQGAYNEQFF. The CDR3 coding sequence is TGCGCCAGCAGCCAGGGACAGGGGGCGTACAATGAGCAGTTCTTC.